Following are 15 T cell receptor beta chains from one sample sequenced in a study of blood T cells in healthy people across ages. Using a J-beta primer mix together with a sample-barcoded 5' primer, a second PCR was run for roughly 7 to 11 cycles. TCRdb itself ran the 5' RACE reads through MiXCR, one entry per CDR3 protein. The sample lists some 560,000 distinct CDR3 sequences, about 28% occurring once. These data were also filed under a second study, of T cells of mothers and their children.

The sample comprised blood. Receptors originate from a boy younger than 10 in good health.

V is TRBV19 and J is TRBJ1-2, with 9 bases fitting TRBD1. J was trimmed by 4 bases and V by 4 bases; bases with no gene match: 13. The CDR3 has 17 residues. Germline CDR1 LNHDA, CDR2 SQIVND (reference sequence). CDR3 bases: TGTGCCAGTAGTAGCCTAACCGGGACAGGGAATGGCTATGGCTACACCTTC. Its translation is CASSSLTGTGNGYGYTF.

This clonotype was picked up a small number of times. CDR3 loop: CASSPTTAAGGMETQYF. CDR3 coding DNA: TGTGCCAGCTCACCAACCACCGCGGCAGGGGGCATGGAGACCCAGTACTTC. The rearrangement uses TRBV18 and TRBJ2-5; 8 bases agree with TRBD1. CDR3 size: 17 residues. Germline-derived CDR1 and CDR2 are KGHSH and LQKENI. Germline trimming cut 2 bases from V and 5 bases from J; bases unmatched to any gene: 13.

This clonotype was observed a handful of times. J is TRBJ2-5 and V is TRBV7-6, with TRBD1 identical over 7 bases. There are 16 residues in the CDR3. Germline values: CDR1 SGHVS, CDR2 FNYEAQ. V lost 1 base, J lost 4 bases, and 9 bases stayed unmatched. CDR3 sequence: CASSLGVQGERETQYF. CDR3 DNA sequence: TGTGCCAGCAGCTTAGGGGTTCAGGGGGAAAGAGAGACCCAGTACTTC.

The gene calls are TRBV3-1 and TRBJ2-5; 7 positions agree with TRBD1. V was clipped by 6 bases and J by 2 bases; unmatched bases: 6. Germline lookup yields CDR1 LGHDT and CDR2 YNNKEL (reference sequence). CDR3 length: 14 amino acids. In DNA, the CDR3 is TGTGCCAGCAGACCTACAGGGGTACAAGAGACCCAGTACTTC. Its translation is CASRPTGVQETQYF.

The chain combines TRBV11-2 with TRBJ2-5, with TRBD2 as a possible D gene (5 bases). V was cut by 5 bases and J by 3 bases, with 16 bases left in between. CDR3 size: 15 residues. The germline gives CDR1 SGHAT, CDR2 FQNNGV. The CDR3 sequence is CASSPTGRRKETQYF. CDR3 DNA sequence: TGTGCCAGCAGCCCTACCGGACGGAGGAAAGAGACCCAGTACTTC.

V is TRBV2 and J is TRBJ1-1, with TRBD1 matching over 7 bases. Germline-derived CDR1 and CDR2 are SNHLY and FYNNEI. The junction had 11 bases not matched to a gene; V was cut back by 6 bases and J by 7 bases. This CDR3 is built from 14 residues. The CDR3 nucleotides are TGTGCCAGCAGGCGAAATAACCAGGGGGGTGAAGCTTTCTTT. Protein: CASRRNNQGGEAFF.

A few counts support this clonotype. CDR3 coding DNA: TGCAGCGTTGGTGACAGGGGTCCCTACAATGAGCAGTTCTTC. It codes for CSVGDRGPYNEQFF. The rearrangement joins TRBV29-1 to TRBJ2-1, with 8 positions matching TRBD1. The trim removed 4 bases at V and 2 bases at J, leaving 4 bases unmatched. CDR1 is SQVTM, CDR2 ANQGSEA, per germline. The CDR3 is 14 residues long.

This chain uses TRBV15 with TRBJ1-6; D is ambiguous. CDR3 length equals 16 residues. The V and J ends lost 2 bases and 7 bases respectively, with 15 bases between them. Germline loops: CDR1 LNHNV, CDR2 YYDKDF (reference sequence). CDR3 loop: CATSRPGRARNSPLHF. In DNA form, the CDR3 reads TGTGCCACCAGCAGACCCGGGAGGGCCAGGAATTCACCCCTCCACTTT.

On this clonotype itself: An end of the junction does not agree with germline; a read error may underlie this. This rearrangement joins TRBV5-1 to TRBJ2-5; the match to TRBD2 covers 9 bases. The J call may not be correct, given that the DNA end is closer to TRBJ2-1. In germline, CDR1 is SGHRS, CDR2 YFSETQ. CDR3 length: 14 amino acids. This CDR3 reads CASFSGGPGNGQFF. The CDR3 DNA follows: TGCGCCAGCTTCAGCGGGGGGCCCGGGAATGGGCAGTTCTTC.

This sequence joins TRBV2 and TRBJ2-2; D unclear. V shed 4 bases and J shed 0 bases, with 9 bases lying between them. Germline V gives CDR1 SNHLY, CDR2 FYNNEI. This CDR3 region has 15 residues. The CDR3 is CASSVERPNTGELFF. The CDR3 DNA is TGTGCCAGCAGTGTGGAGCGCCCGAACACCGGGGAGCTGTTTTTT.

This clonotype was seen repeatedly, ten times or more. The junction does not match germline at one end; this may be a read error. The chain uses TRBV10-3 and TRBJ2-7; maybe TRBD1 (6 bases). In germline, CDR1 is ENHRY, CDR2 SYGVKD. The CDR3 runs 12 residues. The CDR3 DNA reads as TGTGCCATCGGCCAGGGGTCCTACGAGCAGTACTTT. Translated, it gives CAIGQGSYEQYF.

The genes are TRBV12-3 or TRBV12-4 and TRBJ2-4, with 7 bases identical to TRBD1. V lost 6 bases to trimming and J lost 0 bases; unmatched junction nucleotides: 8. The CDR3 consists of 16 residues. The CDR3: CASSGTEALAKNIQYF. The CDR3 bases are TGTGCCAGCAGCGGGACAGAAGCATTAGCCAAAAACATTCAGTACTTC.

The table lists this clonotype with a few counts. V usage is TRBV28 and J usage is TRBJ2-1; D unresolved. The germline gives CDR1 MDHEN, CDR2 SYDVKM. V was shortened by 3 bases and J by 3 bases, with 6 bases between the two germline ends. This CDR3 has 13 residues. DNA for the CDR3: TGTGCCAGCAGTTTCTCTCACTACAATGAGCAGTTCTTC. It translates to CASSFSHYNEQFF.

The rearrangement links TRBV10-2 to TRBJ2-4; D remains ambiguous. The CDR3 spans 15 residues. CDR1 is WSHSY, CDR2 SAAADI, per germline. V was cut by 3 bases and J by 0 bases, with 9 bases left in between. The chain's CDR3 is CASSDRKIAKNIQYF. CDR3 sequence (DNA): TGCGCCAGCAGTGACAGGAAAATAGCCAAAAACATTCAGTACTTC.

The chain couples TRBV20-1 to TRBJ2-1, with TRBD2 identical over 9 bases. CDR3 length: 13 residues. V gave up 7 bases and J gave up 7 bases; unmatched junction bases: 8. Germline assignment: CDR1 DFQATT and CDR2 SNEGSKA (reference sequence). CDR3 in amino acids: CSVEGSGGNEQFF. The CDR3 DNA reads TGCAGTGTCGAGGGTAGCGGGGGAAATGAGCAGTTCTTC.